Following are 4 T cell receptor beta chains from one sample sequenced in a study of control samples from healthy donors and cancer patients. TCRdb's table, derived via immunoSEQ multiplex PCR, lists solely in-frame clones and lacks some. The table lists roughly 98,000 clones, over 90% of them singletons, with around 8.2% in the top ten. The sequenced material came from blood. Receptor source: a man aged 18 to 29 in good health.

The V call is TRBV12-5, the J call TRBJ2-2, with TRBD2 identical over 8 bases. Germline CDR1 and CDR2: LGHNT and FRNRAP. CDR3 length: 17 residues. Trimming at V came to 1 base and at J to 2 bases, leaving 6 bases not matched to a gene. The CDR3 DNA follows: TGTGCTAGTGGTTTGGCCCGGGGGGGAGCTAACACCGGGGAGCTGTTTTTT. It translates to CASGLARGGANTGELFF.

This chain connects TRBV15 to TRBJ2-7; tentative D call: TRBD1 (5 bases). CDR1 and CDR2 (germline): LNHNV, YYDKDF (reference sequence). The CDR3 length is 16 residues. Trimming stripped 1 base from V and 5 bases from J, with 18 bases between. The CDR3 loop reads CATSRGATGSSDEQYF. CDR3 bases: TGTGCCACCAGCAGAGGAGCCACAGGTTCTTCGGACGAGCAGTACTTC.

The chain employs TRBV2 and TRBJ2-7; possible D gene TRBD1, 6 bases. CDR1 SNHLY and CDR2 FYNNEI come from the germline V gene. Deletions cut 5 bases from V and 5 bases from J, with 13 bases between. This CDR3 region has 13 residues. The CDR3 is CASSFYRDDEQYF. CDR3 coding DNA: TGTGCCAGCAGTTTCTACAGGGACGACGAGCAGTACTTC.

The table lists this clone with a count of one. CDR3 coding DNA: TGCGCCAGCAGCATTGGGATCGGGTACTCCTACGAGCAGTACTTC. It yields the protein CASSIGIGYSYEQYF. This chain joins TRBV5-1 and TRBJ2-7, with unresolved D. The CDR3 totals 15 residues. Trimming removed 4 bases at V and 0 bases at J, with 14 bases between. The germline V gene has CDR1 SGHRS and CDR2 YFSETQ.